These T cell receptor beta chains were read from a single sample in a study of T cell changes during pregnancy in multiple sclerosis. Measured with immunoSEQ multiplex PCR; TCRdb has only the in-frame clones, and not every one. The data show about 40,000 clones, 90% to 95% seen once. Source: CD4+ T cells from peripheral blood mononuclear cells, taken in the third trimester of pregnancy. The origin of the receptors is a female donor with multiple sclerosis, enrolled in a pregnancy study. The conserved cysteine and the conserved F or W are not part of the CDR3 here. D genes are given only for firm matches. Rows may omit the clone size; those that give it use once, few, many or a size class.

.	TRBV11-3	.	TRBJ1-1	ASRGGGTEAF
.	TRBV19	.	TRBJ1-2	ASSIGAEYGYT
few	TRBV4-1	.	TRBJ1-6	ASSQDPGGNSPLH
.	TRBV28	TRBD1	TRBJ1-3	ASSEGGNGNTIY
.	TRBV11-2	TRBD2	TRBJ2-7	ASSPLAGLYEQY
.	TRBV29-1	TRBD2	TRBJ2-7	SVFTSGGSGQY
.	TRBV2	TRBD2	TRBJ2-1	ASSEGGRFYNEQF
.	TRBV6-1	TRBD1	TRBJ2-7	ASSVGQGAYEQY
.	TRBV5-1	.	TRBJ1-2	ASSQYSAYGYT
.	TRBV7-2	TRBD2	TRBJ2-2	ASAPASGGAGELF
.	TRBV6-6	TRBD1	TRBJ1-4	ASRHRGANEKLF
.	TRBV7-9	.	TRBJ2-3	ASSYPRAGTTDTQY
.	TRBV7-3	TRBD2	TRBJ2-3	ASSLTSGGTQY
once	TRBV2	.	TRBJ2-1	ASTPESSYNEQF
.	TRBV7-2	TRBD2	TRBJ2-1	ASSFPSGGRNEQF
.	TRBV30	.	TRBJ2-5	AWRAGETQY
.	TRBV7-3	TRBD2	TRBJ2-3	ASSWGLAADTQY
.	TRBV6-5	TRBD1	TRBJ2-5	ASSPQGVGETQY
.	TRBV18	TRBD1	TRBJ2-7	ASSHGQGARQY
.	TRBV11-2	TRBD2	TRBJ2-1	ASSTGLAEYNEQF
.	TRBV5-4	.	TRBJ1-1	ASSLGGGVGTEA
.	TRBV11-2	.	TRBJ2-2	ASSLARVTGELF
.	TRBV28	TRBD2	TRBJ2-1	ASSYSGRAVEQF
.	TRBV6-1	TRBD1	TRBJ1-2	ASSEGGQVFYGYT
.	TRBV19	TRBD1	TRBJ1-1	AANRGRNTEAF
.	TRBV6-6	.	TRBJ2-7	ASTGKTLREQY
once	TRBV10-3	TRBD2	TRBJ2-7	AISGLRLAGRSSYEQY